Each of the 12 T cell receptor beta chains below was sequenced from the same sample in a study of glioma-infiltrating T cells after dendritic cell vaccination. This table comes from immunoSEQ multiplex PCR, and its TCRdb copy is limited to in-frame clones, with some not included. The table records tens of thousands of clones, approximately 85% of them present only once. Sample: blood, taken before dendritic cell vaccination. All receptors come from a human donor with glioblastoma.

This clone has more than one count but fewer than ten. The V call is TRBV4-1, the J call TRBJ1-3; no reliable D call. From germline, CDR1 is MGHRA and CDR2 YSYEKL. The CDR3 sequence is 14 residues long. V dropped 8 bases and J dropped 3 bases, with 14 bases sitting between them. The CDR3 protein is CASPSREGGNTIYF. The CDR3 nucleotides read TGCGCCAGCCCCTCTCGGGAGGGTGGAAACACCATATATTTT.

On this clone: This sample includes further DNA sequences coding for the same CDR3. The chain couples TRBV7-9 to TRBJ1-4; the D gene is possibly TRBD1 (5 bases). CDR3 length: 13 amino acids. CDR1 is SEHNR, CDR2 FQNEAQ, per germline (reference sequence). The V end lost 7 bases, the J end lost 7 bases, and 13 bases lay between the germline ends. CDR3 DNA: TGTGCCAGCACCTACACGGGGGGTGAAAAACTGTTTTTT. Translation: CASTYTGGEKLFF.

CDR3: CASSPIRDTEAFF. CDR3 sequence (DNA): TGTGCCAGCAGCCCGATCCGGGACACTGAAGCTTTCTTT. This chain connects TRBV6-5 to TRBJ1-1; no reliable D call. The CDR3 spans 13 residues. The V gene lost 6 bases and the J gene lost 3 bases, with 11 bases spanning the gap. Per the germline V gene, CDR1 is MNHEY and CDR2 is SVGAGI.

V usage is TRBV19 and J usage is TRBJ2-7; D remains ambiguous. The CDR3 has 12 amino acids. Trimming cost V 1 base and J 5 bases, with 6 bases left between them. The germline CDR1 and CDR2 sequences are LNHDA and SQIVND (reference sequence). The CDR3 nucleotides read TGTGCCAGTAGTATAGGAGCGAACGAGCAGTACTTC. It translates to CASSIGANEQYF.

DNA for the CDR3: TGTGCCACCCAGGGGGCCAATAACTATGGCTACACCTTC. Its protein is CATQGANNYGYTF. The genes are TRBV11-2 and TRBJ1-2; TRBD1 matches 8 bases. Germline V gene sequence: CDR1 SGHAT, CDR2 FQNNGV. CDR3 size: 13 residues. V dropped 10 bases and J dropped 1; count of bases not matched to a gene: 5. Full variable domain (rest looked up from reference TRBV11-2 and TRBJ1-2): EAGVAQSPRYKIIEKRQSVAFWCNPISGHATLYWYQQILGQGPKLLIQFQNNGVVDDSQLPKDRFSAERLKGVDSTLKIQPAKLEDSAVYLCATQGANNYGYTFGSGTRLTVV.

The V gene is TRBV11-3, the J gene TRBJ2-2, with D possibly TRBD1 on 5 matching bases. There are 14 residues in the CDR3. Germline V lookup: CDR1 SGHNT, CDR2 YENEEA. Trimming removed 1 base at V and 7 bases at J, with 10 bases between. The CDR3 loop reads CASSLGGVDGELFF. The CDR3 nucleotides read TGTGCCAGCAGCTTAGGGGGCGTTGACGGGGAGCTGTTTTTT.

The chain combines TRBV5-1 with TRBJ2-1, with unresolved D. CDR3 length: 13 residues. V lost 4 bases and J 4 bases, leaving 9 bases between the germline ends. Germline CDR1 is SGHRS and CDR2 is YFSETQ. As DNA, the CDR3 is TGCGCCAGCAGCCGGAGTCCTTACAATGAGCAGTTCTTC. This codes for CASSRSPYNEQFF.

J is TRBJ1-2 and V is TRBV14; perhaps TRBD1 as D (6 bases). V dropped 5 bases and J dropped 6 bases, with 13 bases sitting between them. Germline V gene lookup returns CDR1 SGHDN and CDR2 FVKESK. The length of the CDR3 is 13 residues. DNA of the CDR3: TGTGCCAGCAGCGTACAGGGATGGGATGGCTACACCTTC. Residues: CASSVQGWDGYTF.

The chain combines TRBV10-1 with TRBJ2-7; 9 positions match TRBD2. Germline assignment: CDR1 WNHNN and CDR2 SYGVQD (reference sequence). V shed 0 bases and J 4 bases; nucleotides not matched to a gene: 10. CDR3 length equals 17 residues. CDR3 sequence reads: CASSESIVVAGAYEQYF. CDR3 nucleotides: TGCGCCAGCAGTGAGTCGATAGTAGTAGCGGGGGCTTACGAGCAGTACTTC.

V and J are TRBV28 and TRBJ2-2; 9 bases are a match to TRBD1. CDR1 and CDR2 (germline): MDHEN, SYDVKM. CDR3 size: 16 residues. V lost 6 bases and J lost 0; bases outside the gene matches: 5. The CDR3 DNA follows: TGTGCCAGCAGCCCCTGGACAGGGGCGAACACCGGGGAGCTGTTTTTT. This sequence encodes CASSPWTGANTGELFF. The complete variable domain, with remaining parts taken from reference TRBV28 and TRBJ2-2, reads DVKVTQSSRYLVKRTGEKVFLECVQDMDHENMFWYRQDPGLGLRLIYFSYDVKMKEKGDIPEGYSVSREKKERFSLILESASTNQTSMYLCASSPWTGANTGELFFGEGSRLTVL.

Comments on this clone: The junction departs from germline at one end; a sequencing error may be responsible. The J gene is TRBJ2-3, the V gene TRBV2, with TRBD1 matching over 10 bases. The CDR3 has 15 residues. Germline values: CDR1 SNHLY, CDR2 FYNNEI. CDR3 DNA: TGTGCCAGCTGTGACAGGGGGCCAGACACAGATACGCAGTATTTT. Translating gives CASCDRGPDTDTQYF.

The rearrangement uses TRBV25-1 and TRBJ1-4, with 7 bases aligning to TRBD1. There are 15 residues in the CDR3. Germline trimming cut 4 bases from V and 4 bases from J; bases unmatched to any gene: 6. Germline lookup yields CDR1 MGHDK and CDR2 SYGVNS. CDR3 protein: CASSVHRGRNEKLFF. CDR3 nucleotide sequence: TGTGCCAGCAGTGTTCACAGGGGACGTAATGAAAAACTGTTTTTT.